The rows below give T cell receptor beta chains drawn from one sample of a study of post-analysis software for immune sequencing data. MiXCR was run by TCRdb on the PCR reads, yielding one entry per CDR3 protein. The data show roughly 600,000 distinct CDR3 sequences, roughly 40% seen once. The source material was blood. These TCRs come from a girl between 10 and 17 years old with multiple sclerosis. The CDR3 runs from the conserved cysteine through the conserved F or W. The D gene is left open where the match is weak. For some rows the clone size is stated as once, few or many, or as a class when expanded; others skip it.

J: TRBJ2-3; size: few; length: 15; V: TRBV6-6; D: -; CDR3: CASSYPVVSTDTQYF; DNA: TGTGCCAGCAGCTACCCGGTAGTTAGCACAGATACGCAGTATTTT
J: TRBJ2-1; size: -; length: 15; V: TRBV7-2; D: TRBD1; CDR3: CASSLAPRGPETQFF; DNA: TGTGCCAGCAGCTTAGCGCCAAGGGGGCCGGAGACCCAGTTCTTC
J: TRBJ2-7; size: few; length: 19; V: TRBV12-3/TRBV12-4; D: TRBD2; CDR3: CASSLFPGTSGAPPYEQYF; DNA: TGTGCCAGCAGCCTCTTCCCCGGGACTAGCGGGGCCCCACCCTACGAGCAGTACTTC
J: TRBJ1-1; size: -; length: 14; V: TRBV20-1; D: TRBD1; CDR3: CSARKGQGNTEAFF; DNA: TGCAGTGCTCGGAAGGGACAGGGGAACACTGAAGCTTTCTTT
J: TRBJ2-7; size: -; length: 14; V: TRBV5-1; D: TRBD1; CDR3: CASSSATGSYEQYF; DNA: TGCGCCAGCAGCAGTGCGACAGGGTCCTACGAGCAGTACTTC
J: TRBJ1-2; size: -; length: 13; V: TRBV10-3; D: -; CDR3: CAISGGTYHGYTF; DNA: TGTGCCATCAGTGGGGGGACATACCATGGCTACACCTTC
J: TRBJ1-1; size: -; length: 13; V: TRBV29-1; D: -; CDR3: CSVVQYMNTEAFF; DNA: TGCAGCGTTGTACAGTACATGAACACTGAAGCTTTCTTT
J: TRBJ2-1; size: -; length: 15; V: TRBV20-1; D: TRBD2; CDR3: CSAGLAGGPSNEQFF; DNA: TGCAGTGCAGGACTAGCGGGGGGGCCTAGCAATGAGCAGTTCTTC
J: TRBJ2-1; size: -; length: 16; V: TRBV5-1; D: -; CDR3: CASSPARGGGGNEQFF; DNA: TGCGCCAGCAGCCCAGCCAGGGGGGGCGGTGGCAATGAGCAGTTCTTC
J: TRBJ1-2; size: -; length: 16; V: TRBV7-9; D: -; CDR3: CASSLAGSGTHRGYTF; DNA: TGTGCCAGCAGCTTAGCAGGCAGCGGCACACATCGAGGCTACACCTTC
J: TRBJ1-2; size: -; length: 14; V: TRBV5-1; D: TRBD1; CDR3: CASSLDRGQDGYTF; DNA: TGCGCCAGCAGCTTGGACAGGGGCCAGGATGGCTACACCTTC
J: TRBJ2-1; size: few; length: 14; V: TRBV20-1; D: TRBD2; CDR3: CSATSGRALNEQFF; DNA: TGCAGTGCCACTAGCGGGAGGGCCTTGAATGAGCAGTTCTTC
J: TRBJ1-1; size: -; length: 14; V: TRBV5-1; D: -; CDR3: CASSMGGERTEAFF; DNA: TGCGCCAGCAGCATGGGGGGAGAGAGGACTGAAGCTTTCTTT
J: TRBJ2-1; size: -; length: 17; V: TRBV10-3; D: TRBD1; CDR3: CAISESVTGQGKNEQFF; DNA: TGTGCCATCAGTGAGTCGGTAACGGGACAGGGCAAAAATGAGCAGTTCTTC
J: TRBJ2-7; size: -; length: 13; V: TRBV12-3/TRBV12-4; D: -; CDR3: CASTGPGCYEQYF; DNA: TGTGCCAGCACGGGTCCCGGGTGTTACGAGCAGTACTTC
J: TRBJ2-7; size: many; length: 17; V: TRBV7-6; D: TRBD2; CDR3: CASSLDVLAGAGAEQYF; DNA: TGTGCCAGCAGCTTGGACGTACTAGCGGGAGCGGGGGCAGAGCAGTACTTC
J: TRBJ2-1; size: few; length: 14; V: TRBV5-1; D: -; CDR3: CASSLAARNNEQFF; DNA: TGCGCCAGCAGCTTGGCGGCGAGGAACAATGAGCAGTTCTTC
J: TRBJ2-7; size: -; length: 13; V: TRBV5-1; D: -; CDR3: CASGRDNSYEQYF; DNA: TGCGCCAGCGGAAGGGACAACTCCTACGAGCAGTACTTC
J: TRBJ1-1; size: few; length: 12; V: TRBV5-1; D: -; CDR3: CASSLVGKEAFF; DNA: TGCGCCAGCAGCTTGGTAGGGAAGGAAGCTTTCTTT
J: TRBJ1-1; size: few; length: 12; V: TRBV6-6; D: -; CDR3: CASKTRDTEAFF; DNA: TGTGCCAGCAAAACGCGGGACACTGAAGCTTTCTTT